The 32 T cell receptor beta chains below were found in one sample sequenced in a study of beta chain features in type 1 diabetes. Every bit of the isolated RNA underwent reverse transcription, so sequencing read expressed TCRB transcripts. Assay: immunoSEQ multiplex PCR; the TCRdb copy retains only in-frame clones and omits some. This repertoire shows more than 150,000 clones, 10% to 15% found once; its top ten account for about 0.66%. Sample: central memory CD4+ T cells from blood. The source of these receptors is a woman between 18 and 29 years old in good health.

The chain recombines TRBV30 with TRBJ2-7, with 7 bases matching TRBD1. The trim removed 2 bases at V and 1 base at J, leaving 8 bases unmatched. CDR3 length: 15 amino acids. CDR1 GTSNPN and CDR2 SVGIG come from the germline V gene (reference sequence). The CDR3 region is CAWSRQGVLSYEQYF. The CDR3 DNA sequence: TGTGCCTGGAGTCGCCAGGGGGTTTTGTCCTACGAGCAGTACTTC. Full variable domain (missing parts from reference TRBV30 and TRBJ2-7): SQTIHQWPATLVQPVGSPLSLECTVEGTSNPNLYWYRQAAGRGLQLLFYSVGIGQISSEVPQNLSASRPQDRQFILSSKKLLLSDSGFYLCAWSRQGVLSYEQYFGPGTRLTVT.

V gene TRBV29-1 combines with J gene TRBJ1-5, with 11 bases identical to TRBD1. Germline V CDR1 and CDR2: SQVTM, ANQGSEA. V gave up 6 bases and J gave up 3 bases; unmatched junction bases: 1. The CDR3 runs 13 residues. The DNA for the CDR3 is TGCAGCGTGGGACAGGGGGTCAATCAGCCCCAGCATTTT. The encoded protein is CSVGQGVNQPQHF.

The sample holds a few counts of this clone. The genes are TRBV7-8 and TRBJ1-5, with 8 bases identical to TRBD1. Trimming at V came to 5 bases and at J to 1 base, leaving 4 bases not matched to a gene. The CDR3 is 15 amino acids. The V gene's germline CDR1 is SGHVS and CDR2 FQNEAQ. DNA for the CDR3: TGTGCCAGCAGCGAATGGACAGGGAGCAATCAGCCCCAGCATTTT. As protein: CASSEWTGSNQPQHF.

This sequence joins TRBV6-6 and TRBJ1-1, with D unclear. The CDR3 extends over 14 amino acids. Between the trimmed V and J ends, which lost 2 bases and 0 bases, there was a span of 7 bases. Germline CDR1 is MNHNY and CDR2 is SVGAGI (reference sequence). The DNA of the CDR3 is TGTGCCAGCAGTTACGGCACCATGAACACTGAAGCTTTCTTT. Translating it yields CASSYGTMNTEAFF.

The chain recombines TRBV7-2 with TRBJ2-7; 11 nucleotides agree with TRBD2. Trimming cost V 6 bases and J 2 bases; bases outside gene matches: 6. The CDR3 extends over 15 amino acids. Germline values: CDR1 SGHTA, CDR2 FQGNSA. CDR3 region: CASRSPLAGAYEQYF. In DNA, the CDR3 is TGTGCCAGCAGATCACCACTAGCGGGAGCCTACGAGCAGTACTTC.

Only a few counts were recorded for this clone. The genes are TRBV2 and TRBJ2-3; weak D call: TRBD1 (6 bases). The V end was cut by 8 bases, the J end by 6 bases, with 15 bases between. Germline V gene sequence: CDR1 SNHLY, CDR2 FYNNEI. The CDR3 sequence is 13 residues long. CDR3: CASGGQLYDTQYF. The CDR3 DNA sequence: TGTGCCAGCGGGGGACAACTTTACGATACGCAGTATTTT. The full variable domain, in which reference TRBV2 and TRBJ2-3 provide the parts outside the CDR3, is EPEVTQTPSHQVTQMGQEVILRCVPISNHLYFYWYRQILGQKVEFLVSFYNNEISEKSEIFDDQFSVERPDGSNFTLKIRSTKLEDSAMYFCASGGQLYDTQYFGPGTRLTVL.

This clone was detected a few times. The chain has TRBV18 and TRBJ2-3, with 7 bases identical to TRBD2. The germline gives CDR1 KGHSH, CDR2 LQKENI. The trim removed 6 bases at V and 1 base at J, leaving 4 bases unmatched. This CDR3 comprises 14 residues. CDR3 sequence (DNA): TGTGCCAGCTCCCTTCTAGCGGGCACAGATACGCAGTATTTT. Translation gives CASSLLAGTDTQYF.

J is TRBJ1-2 and V is TRBV2; perhaps TRBD1 as D (5 bases). Deletions cut 4 bases from V and 5 bases from J, with 14 bases between. This CDR3 spans 14 amino acids. Germline CDR1 reads SNHLY; CDR2 reads FYNNEI. The CDR3 region has the DNA TGTGCCAGCAGTGGGGGTGGTGGGGCATATGGCTACACCTTC. It translates to CASSGGGGAYGYTF.

The gene calls are TRBV5-1 and TRBJ2-4; TRBD1 aligns across 8 bases. Germline-derived CDR1 and CDR2 are SGHRS and YFSETQ. J gave up 3 bases and V 5 bases, and 4 bases lay outside the gene matches. The CDR3 has 14 residues. The CDR3 sequence is CASRPGGVKNIQYF. The CDR3 nucleotides read TGCGCCAGCAGACCAGGGGGCGTCAAAAACATTCAGTACTTC.

This clone was observed a handful of times. The J gene is TRBJ1-1, the V gene TRBV6-5; TRBD1 is a possible D gene (5 bases). Germline-derived CDR1 and CDR2 are MNHEY and SVGAGI. The V end was cut by 4 bases, the J end by 3 bases, with 9 bases between. The CDR3 is made up of 13 amino acids. The CDR3 coding sequence is TGTGCCAGCAGTTGGGGGGGTGACACTGAAGCTTTCTTT. Its translation is CASSWGGDTEAFF.

This chain joins TRBV30 and TRBJ1-2, with D maybe TRBD1 (5 bases). The CDR3 runs to 14 residues. Germline lookup yields CDR1 GTSNPN and CDR2 SVGIG (reference sequence). V lost 3 bases and J lost 3, with 14 bases in between. CDR3 sequence reads: CAWRALIGDYGYTF. DNA of the CDR3: TGTGCCTGGAGGGCCCTCATAGGGGACTATGGCTACACCTTC.

This clone was found a few times. This CDR3 is CASSSRLAGFPDTQYF. DNA for the CDR3: TGTGCCAGCAGTTCCAGACTAGCGGGATTCCCAGATACGCAGTATTTT. This chain uses TRBV27 with TRBJ2-3; TRBD2 matches 11 bases. J lost 4 bases, V lost 4 bases, and 7 bases had no gene match. Germline V lookup: CDR1 MNHEY, CDR2 SMNVEV (reference sequence). This CDR3 has 16 amino acids.

This chain uses TRBV14 with TRBJ2-7, with unresolved D. V was trimmed by 2 bases and J by 0 bases, leaving 11 bases between them. Germline V CDR1 and CDR2: SGHDN, FVKESK. The CDR3 runs 15 residues. The CDR3 reads CASSQLRVGSYEQYF. Here the CDR3 DNA reads TGTGCCAGCAGCCAACTCCGGGTCGGCTCCTACGAGCAGTACTTC.

The gene calls are TRBV7-2 and TRBJ1-2, with 8 bases that match TRBD1. Germline V CDR1 and CDR2: SGHTA, FQGNSA. The CDR3 contains 14 residues. The V gene end was trimmed by 2 bases and the J gene end by 8 bases; junction bases not matched to a gene: 7. The CDR3 sequence is CASSLSAGGNGYTF. In nucleotides, the CDR3 is TGTGCCAGCAGCTTATCCGCAGGGGGCAACGGCTACACCTTC.

V gene TRBV20-1 combines with J gene TRBJ1-2, with no clear D. CDR3 length: 11 amino acids. V was clipped by 8 bases and J by 2 bases, with 9 bases between them. Germline lookup yields CDR1 DFQATT and CDR2 SNEGSKA (reference sequence). CDR3 amino acids: CSFTENYGYTF. DNA of the CDR3: TGCAGTTTTACAGAGAACTATGGCTACACCTTC.

This clone was seen a handful of times. This rearrangement joins TRBV7-8 to TRBJ2-6; perhaps TRBD2 as D (5 bases). The CDR3 totals 17 residues. Germline V lookup: CDR1 SGHVS, CDR2 FQNEAQ. V was pared by 5 bases and J by 0 bases, with 14 bases between. CDR3 loop: CASSRSGKNSGANVLTF. The CDR3 region has the DNA TGTGCCAGCAGCCGATCCGGGAAGAACTCTGGGGCCAACGTCCTGACTTTC.

V gene TRBV5-4 combines with J gene TRBJ2-7, with TRBD1 matching 7 bases. Germline V lookup: CDR1 SGHNT, CDR2 YYREEE (reference sequence). CDR3 length: 15 amino acids. The trim removed 4 bases at V and 0 bases at J, leaving 7 bases unmatched. The CDR3 here is CASSPRTGSSYEQYF. CDR3 nucleotides: TGTGCCAGCAGCCCACGGACAGGAAGCTCCTACGAGCAGTACTTC.

This clone was counted a few times. The chain has TRBV30 and TRBJ1-1; TRBD1 might be the D (6 bases). The CDR3 spans 12 residues. Germline values: CDR1 GTSNPN, CDR2 SVGIG (reference sequence). Between the trimmed V and J ends, which lost 7 bases and 11 bases, there was a span of 20 bases. CDR3 nucleotide sequence: TGTGCCTCTCCACTACAGGGTTCTGTGGCTTTCTTT. It encodes CASPLQGSVAFF.

This clone showed up just a few times. The CDR3 coding sequence is TGTGCCAGCAGCTTAACTTCAGGAGGCGGAAACACCATATATTTT. Translating gives CASSLTSGGGNTIYF. V is TRBV7-2 and J is TRBJ1-3; D gene uncertain. CDR1 and CDR2 (germline): SGHTA, FQGNSA. Trimming removed 2 bases at V and 4 bases at J, with 12 bases between. This CDR3 comprises 15 residues.

The chain links TRBV19 to TRBJ2-3; 7 nucleotides line up with TRBD2. The CDR3 is 12 amino acids. The ends lost 11 bases at V and 5 bases at J; junction bases unmatched: 7. Germline V gives CDR1 LNHDA, CDR2 SQIVND (reference sequence). DNA of the CDR3: TGTGCCGCGGGAGCCGCTCTAGATACGCAGTATTTT. Protein product: CAAGAALDTQYF.

This clone was seen only a few times. The gene calls are TRBV9 and TRBJ2-3, with 9 bases identical to TRBD1. The CDR3 totals 15 residues. V shed 5 bases and J 3 bases; nucleotides not matched to a gene: 7. The germline gives CDR1 SGDLS, CDR2 YYNGEE. This CDR3 is CASSPVGQGTDTQYF. The CDR3 nucleotides are TGTGCCAGCAGTCCAGTGGGACAGGGAACAGATACGCAGTATTTT.

Only a few counts were recorded for this clone. This rearrangement joins TRBV2 to TRBJ2-7; D might be TRBD2 (6 bases). This CDR3 has 14 residues. V was shortened by 8 bases and J by 2 bases, with 16 bases between the two germline ends. The germline V gene encodes CDR1 SNHLY and CDR2 FYNNEI. The CDR3 bases are TGTGCCAGCGTTGGGGCGGGCGGGACCTACGAGCAGTACTTC. Its translation: CASVGAGGTYEQYF.

The J gene is TRBJ1-2, the V gene TRBV7-2; D is undetermined. V was clipped by 2 bases and J by 7 bases, with 11 bases between them. Looked up from germline, CDR1 is SGHTA and CDR2 is FQGNSA. The CDR3 is 13 amino acids. CDR3 sequence reads: CASSLSGIGGYTF. CDR3 bases: TGTGCCAGCAGCTTATCGGGGATCGGTGGCTACACCTTC.

This rearrangement joins TRBV7-2 to TRBJ1-1, with D tentatively TRBD1 (6 bases). Trimming took 8 bases from V and 1 from J, leaving 11 bases between them. CDR1 is SGHTA and CDR2 is FQGNSA in the germline V gene. This CDR3 has 13 residues. The DNA of the CDR3 is TGTGCCAGCGGGCGGGGGGCGAACACTGAAGCTTTCTTT. Its translation: CASGRGANTEAFF.

The chain uses TRBV4-2 and TRBJ1-5; 11 bases align to TRBD1. CDR3 length: 16 amino acids. The V segment lost 3 bases and the J segment 3 bases; nucleotides outside the gene matches: 4. The V gene's germline CDR1 is LGHNA and CDR2 YNFKEQ. The CDR3 reads CASSQGTGGYNQPQHF. In DNA, the CDR3 is TGTGCCAGCAGCCAGGGGACAGGGGGTTACAATCAGCCCCAGCATTTT.

The chain is built from TRBV4-1 and TRBJ2-6; D perhaps matches TRBD2 (5 bases). V was cut by 7 bases and J by 2 bases, with 12 bases left in between. The CDR3 loop spans 15 amino acids. CDR1 is MGHRA, CDR2 YSYEKL, per germline. The CDR3 reads CASTKSGTGANVLTF. DNA for the CDR3: TGCGCCAGCACCAAGTCGGGGACTGGGGCCAACGTCCTGACTTTC.

This clone was detected only a few times. The chain joins TRBV2 to TRBJ1-2, with D possibly TRBD1 on 5 matching bases. V was clipped by 4 bases and J by 1 base, with 7 bases between them. The CDR3 length is 13 residues. Germline V gene data show CDR1 as SNHLY and CDR2 as FYNNEI. CDR3 sequence reads: CASSVDSNYGYTF. In DNA form, the CDR3 reads TGTGCCAGCAGTGTTGACAGTAACTATGGCTACACCTTC.

The rearrangement links TRBV9 to TRBJ2-5; 9 bases fit TRBD2. The CDR3 runs to 16 residues. Germline loops: CDR1 SGDLS, CDR2 YYNGEE. V trimming: 0 bases; J trimming: 4 bases; junction bases outside the gene matches: 7. The CDR3 nucleotides read TGTGCCAGCAGCGTAGGGGCGGGAGGGCCTATAGAGACCCAGTACTTC. Translation: CASSVGAGGPIETQYF. The variable domain in full, with the rest retrieved from reference TRBV9 and TRBJ2-5, is DSGVTQTPKHLITATGQRVTLRCSPRSGDLSVYWYQQSLDQGLQFLIQYYNGEERAKGNILERFSAQQFPDLHSELNLSSLELGDSALYFCASSVGAGGPIETQYFGPGTRLLVL.

The chain couples TRBV18 to TRBJ1-1, with D possibly being TRBD1 (6 bases). This CDR3 is 16 amino acids long. Trimming took 4 bases from V and 6 from J, leaving 21 bases between them. Per the germline V gene, CDR1 is KGHSH and CDR2 is LQKENI. CDR3 in DNA: TGTGCCAGCTCACGGCGAGGAACGGGGGCGGGAGCTGAAGCTTTCTTT. It encodes CASSRRGTGAGAEAFF.

This clone was seen a few times. This chain joins TRBV2 and TRBJ2-1; D not certain. The CDR3 length is 10 residues. The V gene's germline CDR1 is SNHLY and CDR2 FYNNEI. Trimming removed 8 bases at V and 6 bases at J, with 5 bases between. The chain's CDR3 is CASVLNEQFF. The DNA of the CDR3 is TGTGCCAGCGTTCTCAATGAGCAGTTCTTC.

This clone was detected only a few times. The chain couples TRBV10-3 to TRBJ1-2; possible D gene TRBD1, 5 bases. CDR1 and CDR2 from the germline V gene are ENHRY and SYGVKD. CDR3 length equals 13 residues. V gave up 9 bases and J gave up 4 bases, with 15 bases separating them. The CDR3 loop reads CAMSSAQGYGYTF. CDR3 sequence (DNA): TGTGCCATGTCGTCCGCCCAGGGCTATGGCTACACCTTC.

V is TRBV7-2 and J is TRBJ1-5, with D unclear. The ends were cut back, 1 base at V and 9 bases at J, with 10 bases in the middle. CDR3 size: 13 residues. Germline V gives CDR1 SGHTA, CDR2 FQGNSA. CDR3 nucleotides: TGTGCCAGCAGCTTAGATGCTCCCGGGCCCCAGCATTTT. This codes for CASSLDAPGPQHF.